This note documents a single TCR beta chain sequence. The junction differs from germline at one of its ends, possibly a read error. Co-extracted RNA and DNA came from roughly 20-30 mg of unsorted bulk tissue. Each participant had primary liver carcinoma, and surgical resection was the treatment. The sample originates from a study of tumor-infiltrating lymphocytes in primary liver carcinoma. On the study more broadly: Those enrolled were patients of both sexes, who were aged 30 to 69 years.

Germline CDR1 SGHAT, CDR2 FQNNGV. There are 14 residues in the CDR3. TCR beta cDNA was made from 450 to 500 ng total RNA with a constant-region primer. Slightly modified ARM-PCR, run as three nested multiplex PCR rounds, produced the TCR beta libraries. PCR rounds one and two used TRBV1-TRBV30 forward primers with a C-beta reverse primer for 10 cycles each. TCRdb called the multiplex PCR reads again in MiXCR, with one record for every CDR3 protein. The top ten hold about 27% of the sample, which has roughly 86,000 distinct CDR3 sequences, just under 70% seen once. The origin of this receptor is a man aged 35-49 years with primary liver carcinoma and hepatitis B virus infection. This chain uses TRBV11-2 with TRBJ1-2; no reliable D call. The specimen sequenced was tumor-adjacent normal liver tissue. In DNA, the CDR3 is TGTGCCAGCTGCTTATCATCAGGTAACTATGGCTACACCTTC. Its protein is CASCLSSGNYGYTF.